A selection of T cell receptor beta chains follows, all from one sample in a study of cytotoxic CD8 clonotypes in ibrutinib-treated CLL. The data were produced by immunoSEQ multiplex PCR, yet TCRdb's version contains in-frame clones alone and is incomplete. Here the sample spans around 160,000 clones, approximately 77% being singletons. The material sequenced was PBMCs, taken after 12 months of ibrutinib treatment. Receptors originate from a human donor with chronic lymphocytic leukemia. Each CDR3 is given with its conserved first and last residue. A D gene is named only where the DNA matches it firmly. The listing skips clone size in some rows; elsewhere it reads once, few, many or a size class.

abundance	len	d_gene	v_gene	j_gene	CDR3aa	CDR3nt
NA	14	NA	TRBV7-2	TRBJ1-2	CASSSYLGENGYTF	TGTGCCAGCAGCTCATACCTCGGGGAGAATGGCTACACCTTC
NA	14	TRBD1	TRBV9	TRBJ1-2	CASSVEGQGHGYTF	TGTGCCAGCAGCGTAGAGGGACAGGGGCATGGCTACACCTTC
once	13	TRBD1	TRBV5-1	TRBJ1-2	CASSLGQGGGYTF	TGCGCCAGCAGCCTTGGACAGGGGGGTGGCTACACCTTC
many	15	NA	TRBV7-9	TRBJ2-7	CASSEKVGVGYEQYF	TGTGCCAGCAGCGAGAAGGTCGGGGTGGGCTACGAGCAGTACTTC
NA	15	NA	TRBV4-1	TRBJ2-7	CASSQDPIRVYEQYF	TGCGCCAGCAGCCAAGATCCGATCAGGGTCTACGAGCAGTACTTC
NA	14	TRBD1	TRBV28	TRBJ1-5	CASKDDRGAQPQHF	TGTGCCAGTAAAGATGACAGGGGCGCTCAGCCCCAGCATTTT
NA	15	TRBD2	TRBV5-1	TRBJ2-1	CASSLDGSGYNEQFF	TGCGCCAGCAGCCTGGACGGTAGCGGGTACAATGAGCAGTTCTTC
NA	16	NA	TRBV9	TRBJ1-3	CASSSRGDRSGNTIYF	TGTGCCAGCAGCTCCAGAGGAGACCGATCTGGAAACACCATATATTTT
NA	14	TRBD1	TRBV28	TRBJ1-2	CASKLGQGGEGYTF	TGTGCCAGCAAACTAGGACAGGGAGGAGAGGGCTACACCTTC
NA	16	TRBD1	TRBV4-3	TRBJ1-1	CASSQLIGQGNTEAFF	TGCGCCAGCAGCCAATTAATAGGACAGGGGAACACTGAAGCTTTCTTT
many	14	NA	TRBV4-3	TRBJ1-2	CASSRGTGDYGYTF	TGCGCCAGCAGCCGAGGGACGGGGGACTATGGCTACACCTTC
NA	13	NA	TRBV6-5	TRBJ1-2	CASSYSSNIGYTF	TGTGCCAGCAGTTACTCGTCAAATATAGGCTACACCTTC
NA	15	TRBD2	TRBV7-9	TRBJ2-1	CASSPSGSAHNEQFF	TGTGCCAGCAGCCCTAGCGGGAGCGCCCATAATGAGCAGTTCTTC
NA	14	NA	TRBV28	TRBJ2-7	CASSLSQKSYEQYF	TGTGCCAGCAGTTTGAGTCAAAAGTCCTACGAGCAGTACTTC
NA	14	NA	TRBV28	TRBJ2-5	CASSLIGVRETQYF	TGTGCCAGCAGTTTAATAGGGGTTCGAGAGACCCAGTACTTC
NA	16	TRBD2	TRBV15	TRBJ2-1	CATSREAGGNYNEQFF	TGTGCCACCAGCAGAGAAGCGGGAGGGAACTACAATGAGCAGTTCTTC
NA	19	TRBD1	TRBV27	TRBJ2-3	CASSKDRGHTLASTDTQYF	TGTGCCAGCAGTAAGGACAGGGGGCATACCCTAGCAAGCACAGATACGCAGTATTTT